This TCR beta chain was retrieved from a study of blood T cell repertoires in COVID-19. On the study more broadly: Samples representing acute and convalescent COVID-19 were sourced from the United States, Italy and Spain. From T cells, B-cell-depleted T cells, or PBMCs came the material, which was cDNA or gDNA.

Germline CDR1 reads KGHDR; CDR2 reads SFDVKD. The CDR3 has 16 residues. Trimming cost V 4 bases and J 2 bases; bases outside gene matches: 7. Original handling: From reference gene primer amplification, estimates of nucleated cell counts were derived. TCRdb keeps only in-frame clones here, not all; method: immunoSEQ multiplex PCR. Clone size and V and J calls were adopted from that table, with D and trimming inferred from the DNA. The sample records 100,000 to 150,000 clones, roughly 90% being singletons. The sequence was obtained from a human donor in a cohort sampled during active COVID-19. The specimen was peripheral blood. V usage is TRBV24-1 and J usage is TRBJ2-3; 8 bases agree with TRBD2. The CDR3 region is CATSDGGAPHTDTQYF. The CDR3 coding sequence is TGTGCCACCAGTGACGGGGGGGCTCCGCACACAGATACGCAGTATTTT.